The 9 T cell receptor beta chains below come from one sample, sequenced in a study of identical twins. MiXCR, applied by TCRdb to the 5' RACE reads, yields one record per CDR3 protein. Counted here are 1.5 million to 2 million distinct CDR3 sequences, around 33% occurring once; the ten biggest clones make up about 0.25%. Sample: cord blood. The receptors derive from a newborn girl in good health.

The CDR3 DNA is TGCAGTGCTATAAGCGGGACTTGCAAAGAGACCCAGTACTTC. It yields the protein CSAISGTCKETQYF. The gene calls are TRBV20-1 and TRBJ2-5, with 7 bases identical to TRBD2. Germline CDR1 DFQATT, CDR2 SNEGSKA (reference sequence). The CDR3 contains 14 residues. The junction had 8 bases not matched to a gene; V was cut back by 4 bases and J by 3 bases.

The chain couples TRBV28 to TRBJ1-5; the D gene is possibly TRBD1 (5 bases). CDR1 is MDHEN, CDR2 SYDVKM, per germline. The CDR3 runs to 14 residues. Trimming removed 2 bases at V and 5 bases at J, with 10 bases between. In nucleotides, the CDR3 is TGTGCCAGCAGTTTACCGAGCAGGGATCAGCCCCAGCATTTT. The encoded protein is CASSLPSRDQPQHF.

The CDR3 protein is CASSFAQRPSYEQYF. CDR3 coding DNA: TGTGCCAGCAGCTTTGCCCAGCGGCCCTCCTACGAGCAGTACTTC. V usage is TRBV7-2 and J usage is TRBJ2-4; D possibly corresponds to TRBD2 (5 bases). The tail of the sequence fits TRBJ2-7 better, so the J call may be wrong. The V gene's germline CDR1 is SGHTA and CDR2 FQGNSA. The length of the CDR3 is 15 residues.

The V and J genes are TRBV7-2 and TRBJ2-1; 11 bases align to TRBD2. CDR1 SGHTA and CDR2 FQGNSA come from the germline V gene. The CDR3 contains 16 residues. Trimming cost V 1 base and J 4 bases; bases outside gene matches: 3. DNA for the CDR3: TGTGCCAGCAGCTTAGTTATAGCGGGGGGGTACAATGAGCAGTTCTTC. Its protein product is CASSLVIAGGYNEQFF.

This clonotype was seen more than once but under ten times. The CDR3 region has the DNA TGTGCCAGCAGCAGACGGGACAGGGGAGGGAAAAAACTGTTTTTT. This codes for CASSRRDRGGKKLFF. The V call is TRBV21-1, the J call TRBJ1-4; TRBD1 was called by the table and not checked on the DNA. TRBV21-1 is flagged as a pseudogene. The CDR3 totals 15 residues.

The chain employs TRBV21-1 and TRBJ2-3. TRBV21-1 is a pseudogene. This CDR3 comprises 14 residues. The CDR3 spells CASSKETVADTQYF. DNA of the CDR3: TGTGCCAGCAGCAAAGAGACGGTAGCAGATACGCAGTATTTT.

This clonotype was observed at least ten times. This rearrangement joins TRBV7-2 to TRBJ2-7; the D is unclear. Germline V gives CDR1 SGHTA, CDR2 FQGNSA. Trimming pared 0 bases from V and 5 bases from J, leaving 11 bases between. The CDR3 loop spans 14 amino acids. The CDR3 DNA reads as TGTGCCAGCAGCTTAGCGTTCTCGGTCAACGAGCAGTACTTC. Protein product: CASSLAFSVNEQYF.

The V and J genes are TRBV28 and TRBJ2-5; 8 bases fit TRBD1. From germline, CDR1 is MDHEN and CDR2 SYDVKM. The CDR3 is 15 residues long. V lost 1 base, J lost 1 base, and 2 bases stayed unmatched. The CDR3 DNA reads TGTGCCAGCAGTTTATTGGGGACAGGCCAAGAGACCCAGTACTTC. It yields the protein CASSLLGTGQETQYF. The whole variable domain, remainder taken from reference TRBV28 and TRBJ2-5, is DVKVTQSSRYLVKRTGEKVFLECVQDMDHENMFWYRQDPGLGLRLIYFSYDVKMKEKGDIPEGYSVSREKKERFSLILESASTNQTSMYLCASSLLGTGQETQYFGPGTRLLVL.

V and J are TRBV18 and TRBJ2-7, with 8 bases that match TRBD1. The J call may be mistaken, given a closer DNA end match to TRBJ2-5. The germline CDR1 and CDR2 sequences are KGHSH and LQKENI. The CDR3 extends over 13 amino acids. The CDR3 reads CASGQGLEETQYF. The CDR3 region has the DNA TGTGCCAGCGGACAGGGATTAGAAGAGACCCAGTACTTC.